The 7 T cell receptor beta chains below were found in one sample sequenced in a study of T cell repertoires in cytomegalovirus infection. Their recognized antigens are unknown. Via MiXCR, TCRdb re-called the reads, giving one row per CDR3 protein. The repertoire holds hundreds of thousands of distinct CDR3 sequences, with 31% as singletons. The sequences come from cultured CD8+ T cells from PBMCs, collected from culture after CMV antigen stimulation. These receptor sequences come from a human donor in good health (CMV status not recorded). Some clones in this sample may be carry-over from other donors' samples.

There are a few counts of this clonotype. The gene calls are TRBV28 and TRBJ1-1, with a weak D call TRBD1 (5 bases). The CDR3 has 12 residues. CDR1 is MDHEN and CDR2 is SYDVKM in the germline V gene. V lost 4 bases, J lost 13 bases, and 16 bases lay in between. The CDR3 bases are TGTGCCAGCAGTTCATGGGGGACTGACGATTTCTTT. Translation gives CASSSWGTDDFF.

CDR3 bases: TGCGCCAGCAGCAAAAAAAGGACAGGGGGGGACAATGAGCAGTTCTTC. This codes for CASSKKRTGGDNEQFF. The chain recombines TRBV4-1 with TRBJ2-1; 10 bases map to TRBD1. V gave up 5 bases and J gave up 5 bases; unmatched junction bases: 9. This CDR3 region has 16 residues. Germline CDR1 reads MGHRA; CDR2 reads YSYEKL.

The chain employs TRBV14 and TRBJ1-5; D is unresolved. Germline CDR1 and CDR2: SGHDN and FVKESK. Trimming took 2 bases from V and 3 from J, leaving 5 bases between them. The length of the CDR3 is 13 residues. This CDR3 reads CASSQIDNQPQHF. For the CDR3, the DNA is TGTGCCAGCAGCCAAATAGACAATCAGCCCCAGCATTTT.

This clonotype has at least ten counts. V gene TRBV7-9 combines with J gene TRBJ2-7; D unresolved. Germline CDR1 is SEHNR and CDR2 is FQNEAQ (reference sequence). Trimming shortened V by 4 bases and J by 3 bases, and 13 bases separated the two germline ends. The length of the CDR3 is 14 residues. This CDR3 is CASSSPSNGYEQYV. The CDR3 region has the DNA TGTGCCAGCAGCTCCCCCTCTAACGGCTACGAGCAGTACGTC.

The chain employs TRBV27 and TRBJ2-7; either TRBD1 or TRBD2 may supply D (5 bases each). V gave up 9 bases and J gave up 2 bases, with 11 bases separating them. This CDR3 comprises 12 residues. Germline V gene lookup returns CDR1 MNHEY and CDR2 SMNVEV (reference sequence). The CDR3 DNA reads TGTGCCAGTCGAAGAGGGGCCTACGAGCAGTACTTC. Amino acids: CASRRGAYEQYF.

The chain joins TRBV4-3 to TRBJ1-1; D is undetermined. The germline CDR1 and CDR2 sequences are LGHNA and YSLEER. V was clipped by 0 bases and J by 0 bases, with 11 bases between them. The CDR3 contains 16 residues. The CDR3: CASSQEDPGLNTEAFF. DNA of the CDR3: TGCGCCAGCAGCCAAGAGGATCCAGGTCTGAACACTGAAGCTTTCTTT.

This clonotype has just a few counts. The chain recombines TRBV24-1 with TRBJ2-2, with D perhaps matching TRBD2 (6 bases). CDR3 length: 15 residues. Trimming removed 3 bases from V and 2 bases from J, with 9 bases in between. Germline V gene lookup returns CDR1 KGHDR and CDR2 SFDVKD. The CDR3 DNA is TGTGCCACCAGTGATCGGCGGGGAAACACCGGGGAGCTGTTTTTT. Its protein is CATSDRRGNTGELFF.